The 24 T cell receptor beta chains below come from one sample, sequenced in a study of beta chain features in type 1 diabetes listed by TCRdb under 2018. The library was built by means of the immunoSEQ multiplex PCR assay. The entire isolated RNA was reverse transcribed using the High Capacity cDNA Reverse Transcription Kit, and thus expressed TCRB transcripts were sequenced. The table was pulled from immuneACCESS by TCRdb, which kept in-frame rearrangements only. Such tables lose some clones; where checked, under half of the loss comes from unresolved V genes, and the rest has no known cause. Counted in this sample were hundreds of thousands of clones; under 20% of them appeared once. In total, the top ten clones hold about 0.02% of the sample. The material sequenced was naive CD4+ T cells from blood. The cell subset or site label on this specimen signifies: true naive CD4+ T cells. The receptors come from a woman between 18 and 29 years old in good health.

As to this clone: Other DNA sequences in this sample translate to the same CDR3. The J gene is TRBJ2-1, the V gene TRBV18; 9 nucleotides line up with TRBD1. Germline lookup yields CDR1 KGHSH and CDR2 LQKENI. The CDR3 spans 15 residues. Trimming took 2 bases from V and 4 from J; bases not matched to a gene: 3. CDR3 bases: TGTGCCAGCTCACCATTACAGGGGGCATACAATGAGCAGTTCTTC. This translates into CASSPLQGAYNEQFF. The full variable domain, completed using reference TRBV18 and TRBJ2-1, is NAGVMQNPRHLVRRRGQEARLRCSPMKGHSHVYWYRQLPEEGLKFMVYLQKENIIDESGMPKERFSAEFPKEGPSILRIQQVVRGDSAAYFCASSPLQGAYNEQFFGPGTRLTVL.

The chain has TRBV28 and TRBJ2-7; the D call may be TRBD1 or TRBD2 (5 bases each). The CDR3 covers 15 residues. V lost 2 bases, J lost 6 bases, and 17 bases lay in between. Germline CDR1 and CDR2: MDHEN and SYDVKM. The CDR3 DNA sequence: TGTGCCAGCAGTTTACAAGGGGTTCGGGGCTCCGAGCAGTACTTC. Its protein product is CASSLQGVRGSEQYF.

The chain has TRBV10-3 and TRBJ2-1, with a possible D match to TRBD2 (8 bases). The CDR3 extends over 18 amino acids. V lost 2 bases to trimming and J lost 10 bases, with 27 bases between them. Germline lookup yields CDR1 ENHRY and CDR2 SYGVKD. The CDR3 is CAISERGTSGTQQGEQFF. In nucleotides, the CDR3 is TGTGCCATCAGTGAGAGGGGTACTAGCGGCACGCAACAGGGGGAGCAGTTCTTC.

This clone has only a few counts. The J gene is TRBJ2-7, the V gene TRBV4-2, with D maybe TRBD2 (5 bases). Germline CDR1 is LGHNA and CDR2 is YNFKEQ. The CDR3 consists of 17 residues. The V and J ends lost 1 base and 3 bases respectively, with 19 bases between them. CDR3 bases: TGTGCCAGCAGCCAAGGCTCTAGAGGGTGGAAAAGCTACGAGCAGTACTTC. Encoded protein: CASSQGSRGWKSYEQYF.

The V call is TRBV7-2, the J call TRBJ1-1, with D uncertain. Trimming took off 3 bases at V and 0 bases at J, with 14 bases between the two ends. This CDR3 contains 16 residues. Germline CDR1 and CDR2: SGHTA and FQGNSA. Here the CDR3 DNA reads TGTGCCAGCAGCTTCAGGAGGGTGGGGATGAACACTGAAGCTTTCTTT. Its protein is CASSFRRVGMNTEAFF.

The chain is built from TRBV4-1 and TRBJ2-1, with D possibly being TRBD1 (6 bases). This CDR3 comprises 14 residues. CDR1 and CDR2 (germline): MGHRA, YSYEKL. V gave up 1 base and J gave up 6 bases, with 10 bases separating them. The DNA of the CDR3 is TGCGCCAGCAGCCAAGTAGGCAGGGGCAATGAGCAGTTCTTC. It translates to CASSQVGRGNEQFF.

The table lists this clone with a few counts. The chain joins TRBV2 to TRBJ1-5, with TRBD1 matching 9 bases. Losses at the gene ends were 4 bases for V and 5 bases for J; bases not matched to a gene: 15. This CDR3 region has 18 residues. Germline V gives CDR1 SNHLY, CDR2 FYNNEI. The CDR3 reads CASSGLGRGQGGYQPQHF. The CDR3, as DNA: TGTGCCAGCAGTGGCCTTGGCCGGGGACAGGGAGGATATCAGCCCCAGCATTTT.

This clone was recorded a few times. V gene TRBV11-2 combines with J gene TRBJ2-1; D possibly matches TRBD1 or TRBD2 (6 bases each). The length of the CDR3 is 12 residues. The ends were cut back, 0 bases at V and 14 bases at J, with 11 bases in the middle. Germline V lookup: CDR1 SGHAT, CDR2 FQNNGV. CDR3 sequence: CASSLERRDKFF. In DNA form, the CDR3 reads TGTGCCAGCAGCTTAGAGAGGCGGGACAAGTTCTTC. The complete variable domain, with remaining parts taken from reference TRBV11-2 and TRBJ2-1, reads EAGVAQSPRYKIIEKRQSVAFWCNPISGHATLYWYQQILGQGPKLLIQFQNNGVVDDSQLPKDRFSAERLKGVDSTLKIQPAKLEDSAVYLCASSLERRDKFFGPGTRLTVL.

A few counts support this clone. V usage is TRBV7-9 and J usage is TRBJ2-1; D uncertain. The ends were cut back, 2 bases at V and 7 bases at J, with 12 bases in the middle. Germline CDR1 and CDR2: SEHNR and FQNEAQ (reference sequence). The CDR3 has 14 residues. The CDR3 nucleotides are TGTGCCAGCAGCTTATGGACCGAGAAGAATGAGCAGTTCTTC. Protein product: CASSLWTEKNEQFF.

The chain uses TRBV28 and TRBJ1-4; D is unclear. CDR1 and CDR2 from the germline V gene are MDHEN and SYDVKM. The V and J ends lost 3 bases and 6 bases respectively, with 11 bases between them. The CDR3 is 14 amino acids. The CDR3 region is CASSFALTDEKLFF. The CDR3 DNA reads as TGTGCCAGCAGTTTTGCTCTGACTGATGAAAAACTGTTTTTT. Filled out from reference TRBV28 and TRBJ1-4, the complete variable domain reads DVKVTQSSRYLVKRTGEKVFLECVQDMDHENMFWYRQDPGLGLRLIYFSYDVKMKEKGDIPEGYSVSREKKERFSLILESASTNQTSMYLCASSFALTDEKLFFGSGTQLSVL.

This clone was seen a few times. The rearrangement links TRBV4-2 to TRBJ2-1; 10 positions agree with TRBD2. This CDR3 spans 21 amino acids. Germline values: CDR1 LGHNA, CDR2 YNFKEQ. V gave up 1 base and J gave up 8 bases; unmatched junction bases: 23. This CDR3 is CASSQVWTDFGSSGSVDEQFF. CDR3 nucleotides: TGTGCCAGCAGCCAAGTTTGGACAGACTTCGGGTCTAGCGGGAGTGTCGATGAGCAGTTCTTC.

The chain has TRBV7-3 and TRBJ2-1; 14 bases line up with TRBD2. V lost 5 bases to trimming and J lost 7 bases; unmatched junction nucleotides: 7. The CDR3 spans 16 residues. The germline CDR1 and CDR2 sequences are SGHTA and FQGTGA. CDR3 sequence reads: CASSRLAGGLTNEQFF. DNA of the CDR3: TGTGCCAGCAGCCGACTAGCGGGAGGGTTGACGAATGAGCAGTTCTTC.

In DNA, the CDR3 is TGTGCCAGCAGTTTGAGGGGGCGGAGGGAGACCCAGTACTTC. Protein product: CASSLRGRRETQYF. The J gene is TRBJ2-5, the V gene TRBV27; TRBD1 matches 7 bases. Trimming cost V 3 bases and J 5 bases; bases outside gene matches: 6. The CDR3 has 14 residues. The germline V gene has CDR1 MNHEY and CDR2 SMNVEV (reference sequence).

V is TRBV5-6 and J is TRBJ1-1; no reliable D call. This CDR3 spans 14 amino acids. Germline V CDR1 and CDR2: SGHDT, YYEEEE. V lost 2 bases and J 0 bases, leaving 8 bases between the germline ends. As DNA, the CDR3 is TGTGCCAGCAGCTTCGGGCGGATGAACACTGAAGCTTTCTTT. Translated, it gives CASSFGRMNTEAFF.

The table lists this clone with a few counts. The chain combines TRBV2 with TRBJ2-3; weak D call: TRBD2 (6 bases). The V gene lost 10 bases and the J gene lost 0 bases, with 17 bases spanning the gap. Germline-derived CDR1 and CDR2 are SNHLY and FYNNEI. The CDR3 sequence is 15 residues long. This CDR3 reads CANPREETSTDTQYF. The CDR3 nucleotides read TGTGCCAACCCGAGGGAGGAAACAAGCACAGATACGCAGTATTTT.

This chain connects TRBV20-1 to TRBJ1-2; TRBD1 matches 7 bases. CDR3 size: 11 residues. The germline gives CDR1 DFQATT, CDR2 SNEGSKA (reference sequence). V gave up 6 bases and J gave up 13 bases; unmatched junction bases: 11. In DNA, the CDR3 is TGCAGTGCGCTAACAGGGGATCTATGCACCTTC. This gives the protein CSALTGDLCTF.

The rearrangement joins TRBV11-1 to TRBJ2-3; TRBD2 is a possible D gene (5 bases). The V end was cut by 3 bases, the J end by 2 bases, with 9 bases between. The CDR3 totals 14 residues. The germline V gene encodes CDR1 SGHAT and CDR2 FQDESV (reference sequence). In DNA, the CDR3 is TGTGCCAGCAGCTTTGGACTGACCACAGATACGCAGTATTTT. It specifies CASSFGLTTDTQYF.

The rearrangement links TRBV5-6 to TRBJ2-7, with 9 nucleotides matching TRBD1. Trimming removed 4 bases from V and 4 bases from J; junction bases left unmatched: 6. CDR1 is SGHDT, CDR2 YYEEEE, per germline. This CDR3 comprises 14 residues. CDR3: CASSPTDRGYEQYF. In nucleotides, the CDR3 is TGTGCCAGCAGCCCCACGGACAGGGGATACGAGCAGTACTTC.

The CDR3 DNA reads as TGCAGCGTTGAAAGGCTTCAGGGGGGGAACAATGAGCAGTTCTTC. Amino acids: CSVERLQGGNNEQFF. The chain couples TRBV29-1 to TRBJ2-1; perhaps D is TRBD1 or TRBD2 (7 bases each). The germline V gene has CDR1 SQVTM and CDR2 ANQGSEA. V shed 2 bases and J shed 5 bases, with 16 bases lying between them. The CDR3 is made up of 15 amino acids.

This clone showed up just a few times. This rearrangement joins TRBV15 to TRBJ2-3; D may be TRBD1 (6 bases). The CDR3 sequence is 15 residues long. The germline V gene has CDR1 LNHNV and CDR2 YYDKDF (reference sequence). V was trimmed by 4 bases and J by 1 base, leaving 12 bases between them. As DNA, the CDR3 is TGTGCCACCAGCATTGGACAGCCTCGCACAGATACGCAGTATTTT. It specifies CATSIGQPRTDTQYF.

This clone was detected a few times. The chain couples TRBV5-5 to TRBJ2-7; the D is unclear. Germline CDR1 reads SGHKS; CDR2 reads YYEKEE (reference sequence). The CDR3 extends over 14 amino acids. Trimming took 0 bases from V and 3 from J, leaving 10 bases between them. The CDR3 here is CASSLDGQHYEQYF. CDR3 nucleotides: TGTGCCAGCAGCTTGGATGGGCAGCACTACGAGCAGTACTTC.

The rearrangement links TRBV7-9 to TRBJ2-2; D unclear. Germline CDR1 SEHNR, CDR2 FQNEAQ (reference sequence). The CDR3 totals 14 residues. The V end lost 4 bases, the J end lost 1 base, and 7 bases lay between the germline ends. The CDR3 sequence: CASSSLLNTGELFF. CDR3 in DNA: TGTGCCAGCAGCTCACTATTGAACACCGGGGAGCTGTTTTTT.

Concerning this clone itself: Other DNA sequences of this sample code for an identical CDR3. The chain has TRBV18 and TRBJ2-2; D is uncertain. Between the trimmed V and J ends, which lost 3 bases and 5 bases, there was a span of 4 bases. Germline V CDR1 and CDR2: KGHSH, LQKENI. The length of the CDR3 is 12 residues. CDR3 nucleotide sequence: TGTGCCAGCTCACCGTCGACCGGGGAGCTGTTTTTT. It encodes CASSPSTGELFF.

This chain connects TRBV4-3 to TRBJ2-2, with a weak D call TRBD2 (5 bases). In germline, CDR1 is LGHNA, CDR2 YSLEER. Trimming took 1 base from V and 6 from J, leaving 12 bases between them. This CDR3 comprises 15 residues. In DNA, the CDR3 is TGCGCCAGCAGCCAAGGCCATAGCGTCCCCGGGGAGCTGTTTTTT. Translated: CASSQGHSVPGELFF.